A selection of T cell receptor beta chains follows, all from one sample in a study of blood T cell repertoires in COVID-19. TCRdb keeps only in-frame clones here, not all; method: immunoSEQ multiplex PCR. Of roughly 150,000 clones in the sample, roughly 87% were seen once. Sequencing was done on a sample of PBMCs or T cells enriched from blood (not recorded which). The receptors derive from a woman aged 40 to 55 who had been exposed to COVID-19. Both conserved end residues are part of each CDR3. The order of the fields is clone size, D gene, J gene, V gene, CDR3 protein, CDR3 DNA. A D gene is named only where the DNA matches it firmly. Some rows have no size entry. The others give once, few or many, or a class for an expanded clone.

>NA|NA|TRBJ2-3|TRBV4-1
CASSGSGTDTQYF
TGCGCCAGCAGCGGGAGTGGGACAGATACGCAGTATTTT
>NA|NA|TRBJ2-7|TRBV3-1/TRBV3-2
CASSPSSYEQYF
TGTGCCAGCAGCCCCAGCTCCTACGAGCAGTACTTC
>NA|TRBD2|TRBJ2-1|TRBV7-9
CASRPDFGLALGEQFF
TGTGCCAGCAGACCCGATTTCGGACTAGCTTTGGGTGAGCAGTTCTTC
>NA|TRBD2|TRBJ2-5|TRBV7-2
CASTSRGSGGPGTQYF
TGTGCCAGCACCTCTAGGGGTAGCGGGGGCCCGGGGACCCAGTACTTC
>NA|TRBD2|TRBJ2-3|TRBV28
CASSLPPLTSGRTDTQYF
TGTGCCAGCAGTTTACCTCCATTAACTAGCGGGAGGACAGATACGCAGTATTTT
>NA|TRBD1|TRBJ1-5|TRBV7-2
CASRLTGVSNQPQHF
TGTGCCAGCAGACTAACAGGGGTTAGCAATCAGCCCCAGCATTTT
>NA|TRBD1|TRBJ1-1|TRBV29-1
CSVVEDRWNTEAFF
TGCAGCGTGGTTGAGGACAGGTGGAACACTGAAGCTTTCTTT
>NA|NA|TRBJ2-2|TRBV6-2/TRBV6-3
CASSSQGNTGELFF
TGTGCCAGCAGTTCCCAGGGGAACACCGGGGAGCTGTTTTTT
>NA|NA|TRBJ2-6|TRBV2
CASTGTSGANVLTF
TGTGCCAGCACCGGTACCTCTGGGGCCAACGTCCTGACTTTC
>NA|TRBD1|TRBJ2-7|TRBV5-6
CASSRTGSSYEQYF
TGTGCCAGCAGCCGGACAGGGAGCTCCTACGAGCAGTACTTC
>NA|TRBD1|TRBJ1-1|TRBV27
CASSLRGLRTEAFF
TGTGCCAGCAGCCTCAGGGGGCTTAGGACTGAAGCTTTCTTT
>NA|NA|TRBJ2-1|TRBV18
CASSPPGHSSYNEQFF
TGTGCCAGCTCACCACCGGGACACAGCTCCTACAATGAGCAGTTCTTC
>NA|TRBD2|TRBJ2-4|TRBV3-1/TRBV3-2
CASSPGGKNIQYF
TGTGCCAGCAGCCCGGGGGGCAAAAACATTCAGTACTTC
>NA|TRBD1|TRBJ1-5|TRBV10-3
CAVGTGNQPQHF
TGTGCTGTGGGGACAGGGAATCAGCCCCAGCATTTT
>NA|NA|TRBJ1-4|TRBV3-1/TRBV3-2
CASSYQGSSEKLFF
TGTGCCAGCAGCTACCAGGGTAGTAGTGAAAAACTGTTTTTT
>NA|TRBD2|TRBJ2-3|TRBV5-1
CASSLEGLAGGGDTQYF
TGCGCCAGCAGCTTGGAGGGACTAGCGGGGGGAGGAGATACGCAGTATTTT
>NA|TRBD1|TRBJ1-2|TRBV28
CASSLLGGRRGYTF
TGTGCCAGCAGTTTATTAGGGGGCCGTCGGGGCTACACCTTC
>few|NA|TRBJ2-1|TRBV4-3
CASSQEGGRDYNEQFF
TGCGCCAGCAGCCAAGAGGGGGGTCGAGACTACAATGAGCAGTTCTTC
>NA|TRBD2|TRBJ2-3|TRBV9
CASSVGGTSSITDTQYF
TGTGCCAGCAGCGTAGGCGGGACTAGTTCAATAACAGATACGCAGTATTTT
>NA|NA|TRBJ2-7|TRBV28
CASRRGHRERDEQYF
TGTGCCAGCAGAAGGGGTCACAGGGAAAGGGACGAGCAGTACTTC
>once|NA|TRBJ1-1|TRBV28
CASSLSGYTEAFF
TGTGCCAGCAGTTTATCGGGGTACACTGAAGCTTTCTTT
>NA|NA|TRBJ2-3|TRBV3-1/TRBV3-2
CASSQVSGIDTQYF
TGTGCCAGCAGCCAAGTTTCCGGGATAGATACGCAGTATTTT
>NA|NA|TRBJ1-1|TRBV9
CASSVGGLMNTEAFF
TGTGCCAGCAGCGTAGGGGGCTTGATGAACACTGAAGCTTTCTTT
>NA|NA|TRBJ1-4|TRBV29-1
CSAPAGGQINEKLFF
TGCAGCGCCCCCGCGGGCGGACAGATTAATGAAAAACTGTTTTTT
>NA|NA|TRBJ1-1|TRBV7-7
CASSLEPNTEAFF
TGTGCCAGCAGCTTAGAGCCGAACACTGAAGCTTTCTTT
>NA|NA|TRBJ2-4|TRBV4-1
CASSQIGWGSDIQYF
TGCGCCAGCAGCCAAATCGGGTGGGGCTCGGACATTCAGTACTTC
>NA|NA|TRBJ2-1|TRBV25-1
CASRPTRGSSYNEQFF
TGTGCCAGCAGGCCTACTCGGGGAAGCTCCTACAATGAGCAGTTCTTC
>NA|TRBD1|TRBJ2-3|TRBV2
CASGTRQGPTDTQYF
TGTGCCAGCGGAACACGACAGGGGCCCACAGATACGCAGTATTTT
>few|NA|TRBJ1-2|TRBV28
CASRPAGNNYGYTF
TGTGCCAGCAGACCCGCCGGGAACAACTATGGCTACACCTTC
>NA|NA|TRBJ2-2|TRBV5-1
CASSPEPVGGELFF
TGCGCCAGCAGCCCGGAGCCTGTAGGCGGGGAGCTGTTTTTT
>NA|TRBD2|TRBJ2-3|TRBV4-2
CASSFEIPQGGITDTQYF
TGTGCCAGCAGCTTCGAAATCCCCCAGGGAGGGATCACAGATACGCAGTATTTT
>NA|NA|TRBJ1-1|TRBV5-1
CASSLNAGPDTEAFF
TGCGCCAGCAGCTTAAATGCAGGGCCCGACACTGAAGCTTTCTTT
>NA|NA|TRBJ2-7|TRBV10-2
CASSESRTDAYEQYF
TGCGCCAGCAGTGAGTCGCGGACAGATGCCTACGAGCAGTACTTC
>NA|TRBD1|TRBJ1-6|TRBV19
CASSRDSSSYNSPLHF
TGTGCCAGTAGTAGGGACAGCAGCTCCTATAATTCACCCCTCCACTTT
>NA|TRBD1|TRBJ1-2|TRBV3-1/TRBV3-2
CASSQGRTGGYGYTF
TGTGCCAGCAGCCAAGGTCGGACAGGGGGCTACGGCTACACCTTC
>once|NA|TRBJ1-2|TRBV28
CATKLDTTYGYTF
TGTGCCACCAAACTAGACACAACCTATGGCTACACCTTC
>NA|NA|TRBJ2-5|TRBV19
CASSIGQGPQIETQYF
TGTGCCAGTAGTATCGGGCAGGGGCCACAAATCGAGACCCAGTACTTC
>NA|TRBD1|TRBJ1-2|TRBV15
CATSRELADRAGNYGYTF
TGTGCCACCAGCAGAGAATTAGCCGACAGGGCTGGGAACTATGGCTACACCTTC
>NA|TRBD2|TRBJ2-7|TRBV14
CASSPPASGSYEQYF
TGTGCCAGCAGCCCGCCGGCTAGCGGCTCCTACGAGCAGTACTTC
>NA|TRBD1|TRBJ1-2|TRBV28
CASSPINRGLSRGYTF
TGTGCCAGCAGTCCTATAAACAGGGGGCTTTCGAGAGGCTACACCTTC
>few|NA|TRBJ1-6|TRBV28
CASSRLNSPLHF
TGTGCCAGCAGTCGACTTAATTCACCCCTCCACTTT
>NA|TRBD2|TRBJ2-1|TRBV29-1
CSVEGGAQRGNEQFF
TGCAGCGTTGAAGGCGGGGCTCAGCGGGGAAATGAGCAGTTCTTC
>once|NA|TRBJ1-2|TRBV27
CASSAPGLPSSGYTF
TGTGCCAGCAGTGCGCCGGGACTCCCAAGCTCGGGCTACACCTTC
>few|TRBD1|TRBJ2-7|TRBV7-2
CASSLQGSSYEQYF
TGTGCCAGCAGTTTACAGGGGAGCTCCTACGAGCAGTACTTC
>NA|NA|TRBJ2-2|TRBV4-1
CASSQFPGTGELFF
TGCGCCAGCAGCCAATTCCCGGGCACCGGGGAGCTGTTTTTT
>NA|TRBD1|TRBJ1-1|TRBV28
CASSSGQPKREAFF
TGTGCCAGCTCTTCGGGACAGCCCAAAAGGGAAGCTTTCTTT
>NA|TRBD1|TRBJ1-2|TRBV5-6
CASSIDRGYGYTF
TGTGCCAGCAGCATTGACAGGGGCTATGGCTACACCTTC
>NA|NA|TRBJ2-4|TRBV4-1
CASSQEGKGRHIQYF
TGCGCCAGCAGCCAAGAAGGAAAGGGGAGGCACATTCAGTACTTC
>NA|NA|TRBJ1-3|TRBV4-3
CASSQDQGTDGNTIYF
TGCGCCAGCAGCCAAGACCAGGGAACAGATGGAAACACCATATATTTT
>NA|TRBD2|TRBJ2-7|TRBV5-6
CASSYGRGPYEQYF
TGTGCCAGCAGTTATGGGAGGGGCCCCTACGAGCAGTACTTC
>NA|NA|TRBJ2-2|TRBV27
CASSFHPSANTGELFF
TGTGCCAGCAGTTTTCACCCCTCGGCGAACACCGGGGAGCTGTTTTTT
>NA|NA|TRBJ1-4|TRBV5-6
CASSLTGRAVEKLFF
TGTGCCAGCAGCTTGACGGGCAGGGCGGTGGAAAAACTGTTTTTT
>NA|NA|TRBJ2-7|TRBV5-1
CASSLAANYEQYF
TGCGCCAGCAGCTTGGCTGCTAACTACGAGCAGTACTTC
>NA|TRBD1|TRBJ1-4|TRBV19
CASREQGAIEKLFF
TGTGCCAGTAGGGAACAGGGGGCGATTGAAAAACTGTTTTTT
>NA|NA|TRBJ2-1|TRBV19
CASSPGHTYNEQFF
TGTGCCAGTAGTCCGGGACATACCTACAATGAGCAGTTCTTC
>NA|NA|TRBJ2-5|TRBV9
CASSVGWGGGQETQYF
TGTGCCAGCAGCGTAGGTTGGGGGGGCGGACAAGAGACCCAGTACTTC
>NA|TRBD1|TRBJ1-6|TRBV5-1
CASRPGGNNSPLHF
TGCGCCAGCAGGCCAGGGGGCAATAATTCACCCCTCCACTTT
>NA|TRBD2|TRBJ2-2|TRBV5-5
CASSPRLAGANTGELFF
TGTGCCAGCAGCCCCAGACTAGCGGGAGCGAACACCGGGGAGCTGTTTTTT